Below are 27 T cell receptor beta chains sequenced from a single sample in a study of T cells after yellow fever vaccination (dated by TCRdb to about 2019). Library prep was done by 5' RACE. The instrument given in TCRdb is Illumina HiSeq 2500. Clones were called with MiXCR by TCRdb after fastp trimmed the public reads at Q25, and only in-frame beta chains were retained. Rows with one shared CDR3 protein collapse into an entry with the most common genes and DNA. Here the sample has a few hundred thousand distinct CDR3 sequences; roughly 8.3% occur a single time. The leading ten clones occupy 17% of the sample. Read against the paper, the sample's treatment or condition label means: live attenuated yellow fever vaccine strain. Material: PBMCs, obtained roughly 45 days after the first yellow fever vaccination. The receptors shown here come from a man between 18 and 35 years old who received the YFV17D yellow fever vaccine.

The V call is TRBV28, the J call TRBJ2-7, with D possibly called TRBD1 or TRBD2 (5 bases each). With 6 bases removed from V and 1 base from J, the gap between germline ends came to 19 bases. The CDR3 has 16 amino acids. Germline V gene data show CDR1 as MDHEN and CDR2 as SYDVKM. The CDR3 bases are TGTGCCAGCAGCCCGGGGACCGCTGTTGTTTCCTACGAGCAGTACTTC. It specifies CASSPGTAVVSYEQYF. Full variable domain (missing parts from reference TRBV28 and TRBJ2-7): DVKVTQSSRYLVKRTGEKVFLECVQDMDHENMFWYRQDPGLGLRLIYFSYDVKMKEKGDIPEGYSVSREKKERFSLILESASTNQTSMYLCASSPGTAVVSYEQYFGPGTRLTVT.

The sample holds one count of this clonotype. This rearrangement joins TRBV7-2 to TRBJ2-5; 8 bases are shared with TRBD2. The CDR3 is made up of 17 amino acids. Germline V gives CDR1 SGHTA, CDR2 FQGNSA. V lost 1 base, J lost 0 bases, and 7 bases stayed unmatched. CDR3 DNA: TGTGCCAGCAGCTTAGGGGCTCCGGGGGGGTACCAAGAGACCCAGTACTTC. Amino acid sequence: CASSLGAPGGYQETQYF.

The gene calls are TRBV4-3 and TRBJ2-1; perhaps TRBD1 as D (6 bases). CDR1 and CDR2 (germline): LGHNA, YSLEER. This CDR3 is built from 16 residues. V was clipped by 2 bases and J by 7 bases, with 18 bases between them. The DNA for the CDR3 is TGCGCCAGCAGCCAAATATACCGACAGGAAAGGAATGAGCAGTTCTTC. This codes for CASSQIYRQERNEQFF.

The rearrangement joins TRBV12-3 or TRBV12-4 to TRBJ1-1, with D possibly TRBD1 on 5 matching bases. CDR3 length: 13 amino acids. The V end lost 8 bases, the J end lost 11 bases, and 21 bases lay between the germline ends. In DNA, the CDR3 is TGTGCCAGCCTTTTACGGCCCCAACCAGGGGCTTTCTTT. As protein: CASLLRPQPGAFF.

This clonotype occurred a few times. The rearrangement links TRBV12-3 or TRBV12-4 to TRBJ1-1; tentatively, D is TRBD1 (5 bases). The CDR3 consists of 16 residues. Trimming left V 4 bases short and J 0 bases short, with 15 bases between. CDR3 bases: TGTGCCAGCAGTTCCGGGGTCAGGGTCGTGAACACTGAAGCTTTCTTT. This encodes CASSSGVRVVNTEAFF.

J is TRBJ2-7 and V is TRBV29-1, with D tentatively TRBD1 (6 bases). The CDR3 extends over 11 amino acids. Germline V gives CDR1 SQVTM, CDR2 ANQGSEA. The germline V and J ends were trimmed by 5 bases and 3 bases, with 8 bases remaining between them. CDR3 amino acids: CSVRDIYEQYF. CDR3 nucleotide sequence: TGCAGCGTTCGGGACATCTACGAGCAGTACTTC.

This clonotype was recorded a few times. The J gene is TRBJ1-5, the V gene TRBV12-3 or TRBV12-4; D is uncertain. The CDR3 runs 13 residues. Trimming shortened V by 7 bases and J by 4 bases, and 11 bases separated the two germline ends. The DNA for the CDR3 is TGTGCCAGCACCACGAAAGATAATCAGCCCCAGCATTTT. The encoded protein is CASTTKDNQPQHF.

The V gene is TRBV7-2, the J gene TRBJ2-1, with 10 bases aligning to TRBD2. V shed 3 bases and J 4 bases; nucleotides not matched to a gene: 3. The CDR3 is made up of 15 amino acids. From germline, CDR1 is SGHTA and CDR2 FQGNSA. CDR3 region: CASSFYSGGYNEQFF. In nucleotides, the CDR3 is TGTGCCAGCAGCTTCTATAGCGGGGGGTACAATGAGCAGTTCTTC.

The sample holds a few counts of this clonotype. The CDR3 reads CASSPPGGRATDTQYF. Here the CDR3 DNA reads TGTGCCAGCTCACCGCCGGGGGGGCGAGCCACAGATACGCAGTATTTT. The chain uses TRBV18 and TRBJ2-3; 8 bases fit TRBD2. The CDR3 runs to 16 residues. Looked up from germline, CDR1 is KGHSH and CDR2 is LQKENI. Losses at the gene ends were 3 bases for V and 2 bases for J; bases not matched to a gene: 7.

V and J are TRBV6-5 and TRBJ1-6; 7 nucleotides line up with TRBD1. Per the germline V gene, CDR1 is MNHEY and CDR2 is SVGAGI. The V segment lost 4 bases and the J segment 15 bases; nucleotides outside the gene matches: 6. CDR3 length: 12 amino acids. DNA of the CDR3: TGTGCCAGCAGTTCACAGGGGAGTCACCTCCACTTT. This encodes CASSSQGSHLHF.

The rearrangement joins TRBV19 to TRBJ2-1; D not resolved. CDR1 LNHDA and CDR2 SQIVND come from the germline V gene (reference sequence). The CDR3 loop spans 16 amino acids. V lost 10 bases and J lost 0, with 19 bases in between. The CDR3 here is CATIRSGDISYNEQFF. CDR3 nucleotide sequence: TGTGCCACTATCCGGAGTGGGGATATCTCCTACAATGAGCAGTTCTTC.

This clonotype was recorded only once. J is TRBJ1-2 and V is TRBV7-3; D call uncertain. Per the germline V gene, CDR1 is SGHTA and CDR2 is FQGTGA. V was pared by 1 base and J by 2 bases, with 8 bases between. The CDR3 has 14 residues. The DNA of the CDR3 is TGTGCCAGCAGCTTAAGGGCGAGGAACTATGGCTACACCTTC. Its protein product is CASSLRARNYGYTF.

The chain is built from TRBV5-1 and TRBJ1-3; 7 bases are shared with TRBD1. CDR3 length: 19 residues. The J segment lost 0 bases and the V segment lost 4 bases, leaving 16 bases of the junction unmatched. From germline, CDR1 is SGHRS and CDR2 YFSETQ. Written as DNA, the CDR3 is TGCGCCAGCAGCCTTGAACCGGGACAGAGCCGCCTCTCTGGAAACACCATATATTTT. Encoded protein: CASSLEPGQSRLSGNTIYF. The full variable domain, rest sourced from reference TRBV5-1 and TRBJ1-3, is KAGVTQTPRYLIKTRGQQVTLSCSPISGHRSVSWYQQTPGQGLQFLFEYFSETQRNKGNFPGRFSGRQFSNSRSEMNVSTLELGDSALYLCASSLEPGQSRLSGNTIYFGEGSWLTVV.

The chain uses TRBV7-2 and TRBJ2-2; 9 bases fit TRBD2. The V gene end was trimmed by 1 base and the J gene end by 7 bases; junction bases not matched to a gene: 10. CDR1 and CDR2 (germline): SGHTA, FQGNSA. The CDR3 length is 17 residues. The chain's CDR3 is CASSLVPSGDSGGELFF. The CDR3 nucleotides read TGTGCCAGCAGCTTAGTTCCTAGCGGGGACAGTGGCGGGGAGCTGTTTTTT.

The V and J genes are TRBV5-5 and TRBJ2-1; 7 nucleotides align to TRBD2. The trim removed 3 bases at V and 4 bases at J, leaving 7 bases unmatched. This CDR3 is 15 amino acids long. Germline assignment: CDR1 SGHKS and CDR2 YYEKEE (reference sequence). CDR3 sequence (DNA): TGTGCCAGCAGCTCGTTTGGCGGGGGTTACAATGAGCAGTTCTTC. Translation gives CASSSFGGGYNEQFF. Full variable domain (remainder filled in from reference TRBV5-5 and TRBJ2-1): DAGVTQSPTHLIKTRGQQVTLRCSPISGHKSVSWYQQVLGQGPQFIFQYYEKEERGRGNFPDRFSARQFPNYSSELNVNALLLGDSALYLCASSSFGGGYNEQFFGPGTRLTVL.

The chain is built from TRBV20-1 and TRBJ2-1; a possible D gene is TRBD1 (5 bases). The CDR3 is 11 residues long. Germline assignment: CDR1 DFQATT and CDR2 SNEGSKA (reference sequence). V was clipped by 1 base and J by 10 bases, with 8 bases between them. The CDR3 nucleotides are TGCAGTGCTAGAGGGAGACAGGAGCAGTTCTTC. Its translation: CSARGRQEQFF.

This chain joins TRBV5-4 and TRBJ2-3; 8 nucleotides line up with TRBD1. From germline, CDR1 is SGHNT and CDR2 YYREEE (reference sequence). Trimming took 3 bases from V and 7 from J; bases not matched to a gene: 7. The CDR3 consists of 14 residues. CDR3 amino acids: CASSYPDRENTQYF. DNA of the CDR3: TGTGCCAGCAGCTACCCGGACAGGGAGAATACGCAGTATTTT. Filled out from reference TRBV5-4 and TRBJ2-3, the complete variable domain reads ETGVTQSPTHLIKTRGQQVTLRCSSQSGHNTVSWYQQALGQGPQFIFQYYREEENGRGNFPPRFSGLQFPNYSSELNVNALELDDSALYLCASSYPDRENTQYFGPGTRLTVL.

This clonotype has just a few counts. The gene calls are TRBV28 and TRBJ2-7; possibly TRBD1 for D (5 bases). The CDR3 sequence is 14 residues long. Germline V gives CDR1 MDHEN, CDR2 SYDVKM. Trimming removed 5 bases from V and 3 bases from J, with 14 bases in between. The CDR3 DNA is TGTGCCAGCAGTACAACAGGAACCGGCTACGAGCAGTACGTC. Its translation: CASSTTGTGYEQYV.

The chain uses TRBV6-1 and TRBJ1-1; D is perhaps TRBD1 (6 bases). Trimming removed 11 bases from V and 1 base from J, with 14 bases in between. The CDR3 has 13 residues. CDR1 is MNHNS, CDR2 SASEGT, per germline. CDR3 in amino acids: CAAEQGANTEAFF. The CDR3 DNA sequence: TGTGCCGCAGAACAGGGCGCGAACACTGAAGCTTTCTTT.

The chain employs TRBV20-1 and TRBJ2-3; 11 positions agree with TRBD1. V shed 3 bases, J shed 1 base, and the junction held 12 bases outside the gene matches. Germline-derived CDR1 and CDR2 are DFQATT and SNEGSKA (reference sequence). CDR3 length: 18 residues. CDR3 protein: CSARSGQGVPYGTDTQYF. For the CDR3, the DNA is TGCAGTGCTAGGTCGGGACAGGGGGTACCATACGGCACAGATACGCAGTATTTT.

This clonotype was found a few times. The J gene is TRBJ2-5, the V gene TRBV7-2; no definite D call. The CDR3 runs to 12 residues. CDR1 SGHTA and CDR2 FQGNSA come from the germline V gene. The ends were cut back, 9 bases at V and 4 bases at J, with 12 bases in the middle. The CDR3 reads CASFSPPETQYF. DNA for the CDR3: TGTGCCAGTTTTAGCCCCCCAGAGACCCAGTACTTC.

The chain carries TRBV30 and TRBJ2-4; no firm D call. Between the trimmed V and J ends, which lost 5 bases and 8 bases, there was a span of 10 bases. Germline lookup yields CDR1 GTSNPN and CDR2 SVGIG (reference sequence). This CDR3 spans 11 amino acids. The CDR3 spells CAWGDFYIQYF. CDR3 DNA sequence: TGTGCCTGGGGAGACTTCTACATTCAGTACTTC.

This clonotype has ten or more counts. The chain has TRBV5-1 and TRBJ2-2; TRBD1 might be the D (5 bases). Germline CDR1 SGHRS, CDR2 YFSETQ. The CDR3 is made up of 15 amino acids. Trimming pared 0 bases from V and 2 bases from J, leaving 8 bases between. The CDR3 loop reads CASSLGQFNTGELFF. CDR3 sequence (DNA): TGCGCCAGCAGCTTGGGACAGTTTAACACCGGGGAGCTGTTTTTT.

The rearrangement joins TRBV12-3 or TRBV12-4 to TRBJ1-6; weak D call: TRBD1 (5 bases). Trimming stripped 6 bases from V and 7 bases from J, with 19 bases between. This CDR3 region has 16 residues. The CDR3: CASRSPGWGGNSPLHF. For the CDR3, the DNA is TGTGCCAGCAGAAGCCCCGGCTGGGGCGGGAATTCACCCCTCCACTTT.

This clonotype has ten or more counts. The chain uses TRBV20-1 and TRBJ2-4; D unclear. Between the trimmed V and J ends, which lost 3 bases and 7 bases, there was a span of 7 bases. From germline, CDR1 is DFQATT and CDR2 SNEGSKA (reference sequence). This CDR3 is built from 11 residues. The CDR3 region has the DNA TGCAGTGCTAGTTGGCCGAACATTCAGTACTTC. It encodes CSASWPNIQYF.

A few counts support this clonotype. The genes are TRBV20-1 and TRBJ2-5; D remains unclear. The CDR3 runs to 12 residues. With 3 bases removed from V and 2 bases from J, the gap between germline ends came to 7 bases. From germline, CDR1 is DFQATT and CDR2 SNEGSKA (reference sequence). DNA of the CDR3: TGCAGTGCTAGCGGGTCACAAGAGACCCAGTACTTC. This encodes CSASGSQETQYF.

This rearrangement joins TRBV18 to TRBJ2-5, with TRBD1 as a possible D gene (6 bases). This CDR3 has 16 residues. V dropped 0 bases and J dropped 5 bases, with 16 bases sitting between them. Per the germline V gene, CDR1 is KGHSH and CDR2 is LQKENI. The CDR3: CASSPPGAGYTETQYF. The CDR3 coding sequence is TGTGCCAGCTCACCACCGGGGGCAGGGTATACGGAGACCCAGTACTTC.